This TCR beta chain was identified during a study (dated by TCRdb to about 2015). A note on the overall study: The study examined whether tumor-infiltrating Tregs in breast cancer are drawn from blood Tregs or arise in situ by conversion from other CD4+ T cell subsets.

The Miltenyi Naive CD4+ T Cell Isolation kit was used to purify naive CD4+ T cells, and CD25 microbeads were used to remove Tregs. Tregs, naive and memory CD4+ T cells from tumor, blood and ipsilateral draining lymph nodes of 4 or 5 breast cancer patients underwent full-length TCR alpha and beta sequencing. Tumor tissue and lymph nodes from ipsilateral axillary dissection were perfused with PBS, minced and digested with collagenase I and hyaluronidase. Sorted cell populations were confirmed by FACS to exceed 90% purity. Amplification of full-length TCR variable regions was done by 5' RACE PCR using constant-region reverse primers, and this step was followed by semi-nested PCR with Nested Universal Primer A. Using the ReliaPrep RNA Cell Miniprep System, total RNA was extracted, and the SMARTer RACE 5'/3' Kit was then used to reverse transcribe the RNA into 5'RACE-ready cDNA. An Illumina MiSeq was used to sequence the full-length TCR alpha and beta libraries, which had been barcoded with multiplex adaptors. On the study's bioinformatics: Sequencing data were pooled across the five patients for each of nine subset-tissue groups and compared by unsupervised clustering of TCR gene usage. The Morisita-Horn index was used to calculate repertoire similarity, with shared sequences weighted according to their contribution to each repertoire. TCRdb handled the public reads itself, with Q25 trimming in fastp and clone calling in MiXCR, and kept productive beta chains. Rows merge per CDR3 protein into single entries with the most common DNA and genes. TCRdb assigned the V and J calls; the authors' analysis was not used. This sample comprises about 62,000 distinct CDR3 sequences, about 31% of them detected only once. Around 2% of the sample is in the top ten clones.

About this clonotype itself: Its binding antigen is unknown. No base-level quality is on record; no much larger clone is a single base apart.

Study-wide findings and limitations: Validation in the larger cohort was restricted to a single TCR beta V-J rearrangement rather than whole repertoires. Tumor memory CD4+ T cell TCR gene usage was found to cluster with blood and lymph node memory CD4+ cells and with lymph node naive CD4+ cells. The TCR alpha and beta sequences of tumor-infiltrating Tregs showed the greatest overlap with tumor naive CD4+ T cells, followed by blood naive CD4+ T cells.

This TCR derives from a female donor with breast cancer. The sequenced sample was tumor-infiltrating naive CD4+ T cells sorted from the breast tumor. What the cell subset or site label conveys for this sample: naive CD4+ T cells, CD4+CD45RA+CD25-.

The CDR3 here reads CSFPTTGLTEAFF. The DNA sequence is given as TGCAGTTTTCCCACAACAGGTCTTACTGAAGCTTTCTTT. The sequence links TRBV20-1 to TRBJ1-1; TRBD1 is a weak D gene call, 5 bases matching. V loses 8 bases of germline sequence and J loses 5 bases, and the interval between the two ends is 18 bases. The CDR3 holds 13 amino acids from the cysteine to the phenylalanine. Of all the DNA, just the CDR3 is kept, 39 bases in frame from base 1. In the germline V gene (reference sequence), CDR1 corresponds to DFQATT and CDR2 to SNEGSKA.